The clone carrying this TCR beta chain has a handful of counts. Its antigen remains unidentified. Primers used in a second PCR of roughly 6 to 12 cycles were a sample-barcoded 5' primer and a J-beta primer mix. A template-switch adaptor with 12 random nucleotides tagged each cDNA molecule. TCRdb recomputed calls from the 5' RACE reads with MiXCR, one row per CDR3 protein. This table has 1.4 million to 1.5 million distinct CDR3 sequences, 42% appearing once. Samples had at least 7 million PBMCs isolated from them. The CDR3 loop spans 18 amino acids. V lost 6 bases, J lost 5 bases, and 16 bases stayed unmatched. These data are taken from a study of blood T cells in healthy people across ages. Study context: The capture of about one barcoded beta molecule per two T cells was achieved by template switching. The study, taken as a whole, reports: Naive CD4+ cells and diversity were both higher in long-lived donors than in aged donors.

The source material was blood. The TCR comes from a woman aged 18-29 years in good health. The chain couples TRBV12-3 or TRBV12-4 to TRBJ2-3; TRBD2 aligns across 11 bases. The CDR3 DNA reads as TGTGCCAGCAGACTTAGGTTTAGCGGGGGGGACGGCGTAGATACGCAGTATTTT. Protein product: CASRLRFSGGDGVDTQYF.